Included here is one T cell receptor (beta chain) sequence, with context. Its antigen remains unknown. This table comes from immunoSEQ multiplex PCR, and its TCRdb copy is limited to in-frame clones, with some not included. The sample lists tens of thousands of clones, around 90% occurring once. Autoimmune disease history or systemic immunosuppression was exclusionary. Trimming shortened V by 1 base and J by 4 bases, and 10 bases separated the two germline ends. The CDR3 loop spans 14 amino acids. Germline assignment: CDR1 SGHVS and CDR2 FNYEAQ. These data are taken from a study of OX40 agonist ivuxolimab in advanced cancers. Looking at the study overall: Cancers in dose escalation were hepatocellular, melanoma, renal cell and head and neck. Of the participants, approximately 40% had some prior anti-PD-1, anti-PD-L1 or anti-CTLA-4 therapy, which was allowed.

Study-level findings and limits: Researchers report that CD8+ T cells had, on average, more expanded clones than CD4+.

Here the sequenced sample was CD4+ or CD8+ T cells sorted from blood, taken in a trial of the OX40 agonist ivuxolimab. This chain connects TRBV7-6 to TRBJ1-2; D might be TRBD1 (5 bases). The origin of this receptor is an adult with an advanced solid tumor such as melanoma, head and neck, liver or kidney cancer. Written as DNA, the CDR3 is TGTGCCAGCAGCTTAGGGCGGCAGGGCTATGGCTACACCTTC. Translated: CASSLGRQGYGYTF.